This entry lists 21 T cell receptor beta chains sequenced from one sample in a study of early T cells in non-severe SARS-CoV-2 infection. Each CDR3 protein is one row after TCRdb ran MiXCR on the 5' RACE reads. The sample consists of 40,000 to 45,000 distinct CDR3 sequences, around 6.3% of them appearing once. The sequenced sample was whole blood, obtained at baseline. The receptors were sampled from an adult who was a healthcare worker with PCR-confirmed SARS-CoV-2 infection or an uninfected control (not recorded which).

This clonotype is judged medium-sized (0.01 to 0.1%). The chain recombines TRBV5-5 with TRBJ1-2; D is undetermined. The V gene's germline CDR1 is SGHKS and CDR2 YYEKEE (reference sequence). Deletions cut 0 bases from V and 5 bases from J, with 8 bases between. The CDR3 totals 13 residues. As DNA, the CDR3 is TGTGCCAGCAGCTTGGATTCGCAGTATGGCTACACCTTC. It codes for CASSLDSQYGYTF.

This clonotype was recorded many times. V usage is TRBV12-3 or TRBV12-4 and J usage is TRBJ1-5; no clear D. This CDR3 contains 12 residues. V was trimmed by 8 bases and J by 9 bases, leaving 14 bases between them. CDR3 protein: CASGSMWWPQHF. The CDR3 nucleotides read TGTGCCAGCGGGTCCATGTGGTGGCCCCAGCATTTT.

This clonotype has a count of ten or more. CDR3 in amino acids: CSARGTETLQFF. Written as DNA, the CDR3 is TGCAGTGCTAGGGGGACAGAAACTTTACAGTTCTTC. The chain uses TRBV20-1 and TRBJ2-1, with 7 bases matching TRBD1. Looked up from germline, CDR1 is DFQATT and CDR2 is SNEGSKA (reference sequence). The V and J ends lost 3 bases and 13 bases, in that order; junction bases with no gene match: 9. The length of the CDR3 is 12 residues.

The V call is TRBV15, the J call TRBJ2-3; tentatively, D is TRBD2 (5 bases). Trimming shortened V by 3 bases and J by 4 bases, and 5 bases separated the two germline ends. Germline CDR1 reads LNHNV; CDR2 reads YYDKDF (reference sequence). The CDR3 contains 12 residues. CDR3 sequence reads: CATSSGADTQYF. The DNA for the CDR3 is TGTGCCACCAGCAGCGGGGCAGATACGCAGTATTTT.

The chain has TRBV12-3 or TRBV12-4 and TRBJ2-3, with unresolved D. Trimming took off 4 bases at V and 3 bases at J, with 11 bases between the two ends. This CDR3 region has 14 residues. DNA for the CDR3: TGTGCCAGCAGTTCAGACTTTTTAACAGATACGCAGTATTTT. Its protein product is CASSSDFLTDTQYF.

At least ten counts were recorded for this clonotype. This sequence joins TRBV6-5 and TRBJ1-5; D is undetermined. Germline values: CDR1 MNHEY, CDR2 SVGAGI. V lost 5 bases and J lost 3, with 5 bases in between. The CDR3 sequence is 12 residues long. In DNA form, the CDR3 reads TGTGCCAGCAGTCACTTCAATCAGCCCCAGCATTTT. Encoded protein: CASSHFNQPQHF.

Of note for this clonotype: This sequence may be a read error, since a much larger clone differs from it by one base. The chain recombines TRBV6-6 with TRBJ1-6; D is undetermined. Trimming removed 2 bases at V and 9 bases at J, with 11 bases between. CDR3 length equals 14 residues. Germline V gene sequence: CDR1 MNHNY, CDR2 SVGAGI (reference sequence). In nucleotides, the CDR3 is TGTGCCAGCAGTTACAGGGAGGAGGGTTCACCCCTCCACTTT. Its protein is CASSYREEGSPLHF.

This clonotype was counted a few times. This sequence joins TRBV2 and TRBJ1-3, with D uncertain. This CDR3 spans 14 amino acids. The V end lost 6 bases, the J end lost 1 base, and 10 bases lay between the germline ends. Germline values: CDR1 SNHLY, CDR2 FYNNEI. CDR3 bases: TGTGCCAGCAGGACCCGGGATTCTGGAAACACCATATATTTT. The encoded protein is CASRTRDSGNTIYF. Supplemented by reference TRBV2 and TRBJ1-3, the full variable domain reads EPEVTQTPSHQVTQMGQEVILRCVPISNHLYFYWYRQILGQKVEFLVSFYNNEISEKSEIFDDQFSVERPDGSNFTLKIRSTKLEDSAMYFCASRTRDSGNTIYFGEGSWLTVV.

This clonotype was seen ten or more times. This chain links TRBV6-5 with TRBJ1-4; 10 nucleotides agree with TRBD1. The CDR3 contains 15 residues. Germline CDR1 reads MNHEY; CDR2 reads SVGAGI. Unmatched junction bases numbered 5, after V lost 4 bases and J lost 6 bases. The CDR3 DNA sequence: TGTGCCAGCAGTTTGGGACAGGGGTTGGATGAAAAACTGTTTTTT. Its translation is CASSLGQGLDEKLFF.

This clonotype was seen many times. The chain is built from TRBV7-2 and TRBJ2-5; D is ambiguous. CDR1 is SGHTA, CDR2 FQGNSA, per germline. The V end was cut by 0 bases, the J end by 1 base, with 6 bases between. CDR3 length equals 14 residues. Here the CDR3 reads CASSLALSQETQYF. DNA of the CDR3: TGTGCCAGCAGCTTAGCGCTATCCCAAGAGACCCAGTACTTC.

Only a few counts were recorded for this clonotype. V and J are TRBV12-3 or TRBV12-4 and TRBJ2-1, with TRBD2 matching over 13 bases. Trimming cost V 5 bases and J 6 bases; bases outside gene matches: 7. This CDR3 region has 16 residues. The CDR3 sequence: CASSLGLAGLGNEQFF. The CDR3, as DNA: TGTGCCAGCAGTCTGGGACTAGCGGGGCTTGGCAATGAGCAGTTCTTC.

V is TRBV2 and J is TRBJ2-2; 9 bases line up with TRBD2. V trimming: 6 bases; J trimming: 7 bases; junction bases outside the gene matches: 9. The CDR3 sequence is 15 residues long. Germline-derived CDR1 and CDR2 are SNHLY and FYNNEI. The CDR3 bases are TGTGCCAGCAGCCCGGGACTAGCCGCAGTCGGGGAGCTGTTTTTT. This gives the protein CASSPGLAAVGELFF.

The CDR3: CASRTSGGFGNEQYF. CDR3 DNA sequence: TGTGCCAGCCGGACTAGCGGGGGGTTCGGGAACGAGCAGTACTTC. This chain joins TRBV12-3 or TRBV12-4 and TRBJ2-7; 14 bases fit TRBD2. The CDR3 length is 15 residues. With V trimmed by 8 bases and J by 5 bases, 8 bases remained unmatched.

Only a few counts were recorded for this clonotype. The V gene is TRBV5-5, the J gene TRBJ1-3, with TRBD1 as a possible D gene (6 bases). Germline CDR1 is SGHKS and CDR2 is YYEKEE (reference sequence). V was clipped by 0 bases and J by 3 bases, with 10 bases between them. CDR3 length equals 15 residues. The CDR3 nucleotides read TGTGCCAGCAGCTTGGCCGGGGGCGGTGGAAACACCATATATTTT. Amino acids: CASSLAGGGGNTIYF.

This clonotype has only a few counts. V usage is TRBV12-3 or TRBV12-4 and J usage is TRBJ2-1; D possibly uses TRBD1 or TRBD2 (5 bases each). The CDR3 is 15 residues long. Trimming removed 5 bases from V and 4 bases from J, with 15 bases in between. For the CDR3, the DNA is TGTGCCAGCAGTACTGGGACCTCCGGATACAATGAGCAGTTCTTC. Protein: CASSTGTSGYNEQFF.

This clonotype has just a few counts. The chain's CDR3 is CASSPGLAGLPGGEQYF. CDR3 sequence (DNA): TGCGCCAGCAGCCCGGGACTAGCGGGGTTGCCAGGGGGCGAGCAGTACTTC. The chain couples TRBV5-1 to TRBJ2-7; TRBD2 matches at 13 bases. CDR1 SGHRS and CDR2 YFSETQ come from the germline V gene. The CDR3 has 17 residues. The ends lost 4 bases at V and 6 bases at J; junction bases unmatched: 13.

CDR3 bases: TGTGCCAGCAGCCAAGCTTTGACTAGCGTGTACAATGAGCAGTTCTTC. Encoded protein: CASSQALTSVYNEQFF. The gene calls are TRBV4-2 and TRBJ2-1, with 8 bases identical to TRBD2. The CDR3 runs 16 residues. Germline CDR1 and CDR2: LGHNA and YNFKEQ. J gave up 4 bases and V 1 base, and 6 bases lay outside the gene matches.

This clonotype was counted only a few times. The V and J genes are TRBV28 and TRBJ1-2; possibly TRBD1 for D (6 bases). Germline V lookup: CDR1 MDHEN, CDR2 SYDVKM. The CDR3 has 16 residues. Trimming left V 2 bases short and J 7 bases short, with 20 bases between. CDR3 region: CASSLPLGGGEAGYTF. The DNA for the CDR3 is TGTGCCAGCAGTTTACCCCTGGGGGGGGGCGAGGCTGGCTACACCTTC.

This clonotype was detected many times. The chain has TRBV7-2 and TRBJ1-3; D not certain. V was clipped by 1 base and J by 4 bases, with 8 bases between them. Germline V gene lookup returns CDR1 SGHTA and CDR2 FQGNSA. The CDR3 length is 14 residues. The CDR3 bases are TGTGCCAGCAGCTTAGATCCTTCAGGAAACACCATATATTTT. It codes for CASSLDPSGNTIYF.

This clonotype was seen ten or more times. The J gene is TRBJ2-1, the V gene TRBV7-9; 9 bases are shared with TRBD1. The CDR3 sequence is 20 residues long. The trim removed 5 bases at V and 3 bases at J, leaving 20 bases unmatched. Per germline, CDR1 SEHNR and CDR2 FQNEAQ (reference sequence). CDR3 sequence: CASSPGRTGVTPGYYNEQFF. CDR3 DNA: TGTGCCAGCAGCCCGGGGAGGACAGGGGTAACCCCAGGGTACTACAATGAGCAGTTCTTC.

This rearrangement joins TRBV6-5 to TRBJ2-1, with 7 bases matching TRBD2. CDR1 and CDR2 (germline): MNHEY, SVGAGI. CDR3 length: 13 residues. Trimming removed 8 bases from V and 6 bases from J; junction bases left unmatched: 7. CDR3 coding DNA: TGTGCCAGCTCCCAGCGGGGACTCAATGAGCAGTTCTTC. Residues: CASSQRGLNEQFF.